This TCR beta chain appears in the sequencing data of a study of neoadjuvant nivolumab and ipilimumab in lung cancer. The wider study: Patients got nivolumab 3 mg/kg on days 1, 15 and 29; combination added ipilimumab 1 mg/kg day 1.

The method was immunoSEQ multiplex PCR; TCRdb's version includes in-frame clones alone and lacks a portion of them. Of 20,000 to 25,000 clones listed, roughly 84% are singletons. Findings of the study overall: Pathologic regression was not significantly tied to TCR clonality. From pretherapy to surgery, tumor richness and clonality rose with dual therapy.

The CDR3 has 15 residues. From germline, CDR1 is GTSNPN and CDR2 SVGIG (reference sequence). V lost 5 bases to trimming and J lost 0 bases, with 16 bases between them. A word on this clone: Antigen: not known.

The J gene is TRBJ1-2, the V gene TRBV30; a possible D gene is TRBD1 (6 bases). The sample was peripheral blood, taken before neoadjuvant nivolumab, alone or with ipilimumab. This receptor was taken from an adult with non-small cell lung cancer. The chain's CDR3 is CAWSRGRGSNYGYTF. In DNA, the CDR3 is TGTGCCTGGTCCCGTGGCAGGGGCTCTAACTATGGCTACACCTTC. Full variable domain (rest looked up from reference TRBV30 and TRBJ1-2): SQTIHQWPATLVQPVGSPLSLECTVEGTSNPNLYWYRQAAGRGLQLLFYSVGIGQISSEVPQNLSASRPQDRQFILSSKKLLLSDSGFYLCAWSRGRGSNYGYTFGSGTRLTVV.